The 21 T cell receptor beta chains listed next were all sequenced from one sample in a study of T cell responses to AZD1222 COVID-19 vaccine. Only in-frame clones appear in the TCRdb table, and some are missing; sequencing was by immunoSEQ multiplex PCR. Of about 120,000 clones listed, around nine tenths are singletons. The sequenced sample was peripheral blood, obtained on day 0 of AZD1222 vaccination. The source of these receptors is an adult in good health.

The genes are TRBV19 and TRBJ2-7, with D perhaps matching TRBD2 (6 bases). The CDR3 has 13 residues. The germline V and J ends were trimmed by 11 bases and 3 bases, with 17 bases remaining between them. Germline V lookup: CDR1 LNHDA, CDR2 SQIVND (reference sequence). The CDR3 DNA is TGTGCCTCAGGAAGCGGAGGGAACTACGAGCAGTACTTC. Its protein is CASGSGGNYEQYF.

The V call is TRBV9, the J call TRBJ2-1, with D hard to call. The CDR3 is 16 amino acids. V was cut by 0 bases and J by 0 bases, with 10 bases left in between. In germline, CDR1 is SGDLS, CDR2 YYNGEE. CDR3 in DNA: TGTGCCAGCAGCGTAGGCGTCGGCCCCTCCTACAATGAGCAGTTCTTC. It translates to CASSVGVGPSYNEQFF.

This chain links TRBV2 with TRBJ1-5; D unresolved. This CDR3 has 12 residues. Germline V lookup: CDR1 SNHLY, CDR2 FYNNEI. V dropped 6 bases and J dropped 1 base, with 4 bases sitting between them. In nucleotides, the CDR3 is TGTGCCAGCAGGGCCAGCAATCAGCCCCAGCATTTT. This gives the protein CASRASNQPQHF. Looking up the rest from reference TRBV2 and TRBJ1-5 gives the full variable domain: EPEVTQTPSHQVTQMGQEVILRCVPISNHLYFYWYRQILGQKVEFLVSFYNNEISEKSEIFDDQFSVERPDGSNFTLKIRSTKLEDSAMYFCASRASNQPQHFGDGTRLSIL.

V gene TRBV4-1 combines with J gene TRBJ1-2; TRBD1 matches 8 bases. Trimming at V came to 1 base and at J to 5 bases, leaving 9 bases not matched to a gene. CDR3 length: 16 residues. Germline-derived CDR1 and CDR2 are MGHRA and YSYEKL. CDR3 DNA sequence: TGCGCCAGCAGCCAAGGGAGGCAGGGGGCCTGGTATGGCTACACCTTC. Protein product: CASSQGRQGAWYGYTF.

This clone was found once. J is TRBJ2-7 and V is TRBV11-2, with D possibly matching TRBD2 (6 bases). The CDR3 sequence is 14 residues long. The V gene lost 1 base and the J gene lost 4 bases, with 11 bases spanning the gap. Germline V gene sequence: CDR1 SGHAT, CDR2 FQNNGV. The CDR3 here is CASSLGGTLYEQYF. The CDR3 DNA follows: TGTGCCAGCAGCTTAGGGGGGACTCTTTACGAGCAGTACTTC.

The chain joins TRBV4-2 to TRBJ2-7; the D gene could be TRBD1 or TRBD2 (6 bases each). The germline CDR1 and CDR2 sequences are LGHNA and YNFKEQ. V was pared by 1 base and J by 2 bases, with 18 bases between. The CDR3 covers 17 residues. The CDR3 loop is CASSQAGADRIPYEQYF. The CDR3 DNA reads as TGTGCCAGCAGCCAAGCGGGGGCTGACAGGATACCCTACGAGCAGTACTTC.

This chain uses TRBV9 with TRBJ2-3; either TRBD1 or TRBD2 may supply D (5 bases each). This CDR3 is built from 15 residues. CDR1 and CDR2 (germline): SGDLS, YYNGEE. V shed 4 bases and J shed 3 bases, with 15 bases lying between them. The CDR3 reads CASSKWDDATDTQYF. The CDR3 region has the DNA TGTGCCAGCAGCAAGTGGGACGACGCTACAGATACGCAGTATTTT.

Concerning this clone: One end of the junction varies from germline; a read error may be responsible. The CDR3 loop reads CASSYQRTGVHEQYF. The CDR3 DNA is TGTGCCAGTAGTTACCAAAGGACAGGGGTCCACGAGCAGTACTTC. This rearrangement joins TRBV6-6 to TRBJ2-7, with 9 bases matching TRBD1. The germline gives CDR1 MNHNY, CDR2 SVGAGI (reference sequence). The CDR3 loop spans 15 amino acids.

This clone was detected only a few times. CDR3 loop: CASRDRGQETQYF. The DNA of the CDR3 is TGTGCCAGTCGTGACAGGGGCCAAGAGACCCAGTACTTC. The genes are TRBV21-1 and TRBJ2-5; the table's D call, TRBD1, has no DNA check behind it. TRBV21-1 is labeled a pseudogene. There are 13 residues in the CDR3.

V usage is TRBV21-1 and J usage is TRBJ2-7. TRBV21-1 is given as a pseudogene. This CDR3 has 21 residues. CDR3 in DNA: TGTGCCAGCAGCAAAGCCGGACGGCCAAACACCCTTGTTTCCGCCTCCTACGAGCAGTACTTC. Translation gives CASSKAGRPNTLVSASYEQYF.

This sequence joins TRBV12-5 and TRBJ1-3; no reliable D call. The CDR3 consists of 19 residues. Germline V gene data show CDR1 as LGHNT and CDR2 as FRNRAP. With 7 bases removed from V and 2 bases from J, the gap between germline ends came to 27 bases. CDR3 nucleotides: TGTGCTAGTGTTCTTGGTAGTGAGGGCAGGCGCTTACCTGGAAACACCATATATTTT. It is translated as CASVLGSEGRRLPGNTIYF. Full variable domain (remainder filled in from reference TRBV12-5 and TRBJ1-3): DARVTQTPRHKVTEMGQEVTMRCQPILGHNTVFWYRQTMMQGLELLAYFRNRAPLDDSGMPKDRFSAEMPDATLATLKIQPSEPRDSAVYFCASVLGSEGRRLPGNTIYFGEGSWLTVV.

This clone was counted a single time. V gene TRBV27 combines with J gene TRBJ1-6, with D tentatively TRBD1 (6 bases). V was clipped by 5 bases and J by 10 bases, with 12 bases between them. CDR1 is MNHEY and CDR2 is SMNVEV in the germline V gene (reference sequence). The CDR3 covers 13 residues. CDR3 region: CASSPRTDSPLHF. The CDR3 coding sequence is TGTGCCAGCAGTCCTCGGACAGACTCACCCCTCCACTTT.

J is TRBJ1-1 and V is TRBV5-4, with 7 bases aligning to TRBD1. CDR1 is SGHNT, CDR2 YYREEE, per germline (reference sequence). After removal of 5 bases from V and 3 bases from J, the junction contained 7 bases not matched to a gene. The CDR3 covers 14 residues. The CDR3, as DNA: TGTGCCAGCAGTTACAGGGGCAAGGACACTGAAGCTTTCTTT. Translating it yields CASSYRGKDTEAFF. Using reference TRBV5-4 and TRBJ1-1 for the parts outside the CDR3, the full variable domain is ETGVTQSPTHLIKTRGQQVTLRCSSQSGHNTVSWYQQALGQGPQFIFQYYREEENGRGNFPPRFSGLQFPNYSSELNVNALELDDSALYLCASSYRGKDTEAFFGQGTRLTVV.

This sequence joins TRBV24-1 and TRBJ2-1; D may match TRBD1 or TRBD2 (7 bases each). The germline V gene encodes CDR1 KGHDR and CDR2 SFDVKD. Trimming removed 4 bases at V and 0 bases at J, with 12 bases between. The CDR3 totals 16 residues. DNA for the CDR3: TGTGCCACCAGTGACCTCAGGGGGGGCTCCTACAATGAGCAGTTCTTC. It specifies CATSDLRGGSYNEQFF.

The CDR3 region is CASSLEGTGDTGELFF. CDR3 DNA: TGCGCCAGCAGCTTAGAGGGGACAGGGGACACCGGGGAGCTGTTTTTT. The genes are TRBV5-1 and TRBJ2-2; 10 bases agree with TRBD1. Germline trimming cut 2 bases from V and 3 bases from J; bases unmatched to any gene: 4. CDR3 length: 16 amino acids. The germline CDR1 and CDR2 sequences are SGHRS and YFSETQ.

The rearrangement joins TRBV7-9 to TRBJ2-2; D is uncertain. The CDR3 is 16 amino acids. Trimming stripped 5 bases from V and 2 bases from J, with 15 bases between. Germline V gene lookup returns CDR1 SEHNR and CDR2 FQNEAQ (reference sequence). The CDR3 spells CASSGNRVANTGELFF. CDR3 sequence (DNA): TGTGCCAGCAGCGGCAACCGGGTCGCAAACACCGGGGAGCTGTTTTTT. The full variable domain, its missing parts supplied by reference TRBV7-9 and TRBJ2-2, is DTGVSQNPRHKITKRGQNVTFRCDPISEHNRLYWYRQTLGQGPEFLTYFQNEAQLEKSRLLSDRFSAERPKGSFSTLEIQRTEQGDSAMYLCASSGNRVANTGELFFGEGSRLTVL.

The chain employs TRBV5-1 and TRBJ2-7, with D tentatively TRBD2 (5 bases). The ends were cut back, 1 base at V and 2 bases at J, with 7 bases in the middle. The CDR3 loop spans 13 amino acids. CDR1 and CDR2 from the germline V gene are SGHRS and YFSETQ. CDR3 nucleotides: TGCGCCAGCAGCTTGAGCGGAACCTACGAGCAGTACTTC. This codes for CASSLSGTYEQYF.

The rearrangement joins TRBV2 to TRBJ2-5; no firm D call. V was trimmed by 4 bases and J by 5 bases, leaving 14 bases between them. This CDR3 is 14 amino acids long. Looked up from germline, CDR1 is SNHLY and CDR2 is FYNNEI. CDR3 sequence: CASSVIPTAETQYF. The CDR3, as DNA: TGTGCCAGCAGTGTTATTCCTACGGCGGAGACCCAGTACTTC.

This chain uses TRBV18 with TRBJ1-3; TRBD1 aligns across 9 bases. Germline V gives CDR1 KGHSH, CDR2 LQKENI. This CDR3 spans 15 amino acids. The J segment lost 3 bases and the V segment lost 4 bases, leaving 4 bases of the junction unmatched. The CDR3 reads CASSLQGAYGNTIYF. The CDR3 nucleotides are TGTGCCAGCTCACTACAGGGGGCTTATGGAAACACCATATATTTT.

This chain joins TRBV27 and TRBJ1-1; 7 bases fit TRBD1. Germline assignment: CDR1 MNHEY and CDR2 SMNVEV (reference sequence). This CDR3 has 13 residues. The J segment lost 0 bases and the V segment lost 8 bases, leaving 3 bases of the junction unmatched. Here the CDR3 DNA reads TGTGCCAGCCCGGGACAGTTGAACACTGAAGCTTTCTTT. Translated: CASPGQLNTEAFF.

This chain joins TRBV9 and TRBJ2-4; D remains ambiguous. Trimming cost V 0 bases and J 0 bases, with 4 bases left between them. The CDR3 has 14 residues. Germline V gene data show CDR1 as SGDLS and CDR2 as YYNGEE. The CDR3 spells CASSVALAKNIQYF. The DNA of the CDR3 is TGTGCCAGCAGCGTAGCTCTAGCCAAAAACATTCAGTACTTC.